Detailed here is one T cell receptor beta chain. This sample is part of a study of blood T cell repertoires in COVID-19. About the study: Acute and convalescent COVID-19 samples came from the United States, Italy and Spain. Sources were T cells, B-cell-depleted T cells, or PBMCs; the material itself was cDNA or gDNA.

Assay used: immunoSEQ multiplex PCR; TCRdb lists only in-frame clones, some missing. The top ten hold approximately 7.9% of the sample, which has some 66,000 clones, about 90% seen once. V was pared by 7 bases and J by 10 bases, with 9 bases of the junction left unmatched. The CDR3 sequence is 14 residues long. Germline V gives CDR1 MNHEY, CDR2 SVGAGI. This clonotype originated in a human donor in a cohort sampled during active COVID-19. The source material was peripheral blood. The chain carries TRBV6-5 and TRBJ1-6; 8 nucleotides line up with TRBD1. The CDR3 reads CASKTWTGLSPLHF. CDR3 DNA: TGTGCCAGCAAAACATGGACAGGGCTATCACCCCTCCACTTT.